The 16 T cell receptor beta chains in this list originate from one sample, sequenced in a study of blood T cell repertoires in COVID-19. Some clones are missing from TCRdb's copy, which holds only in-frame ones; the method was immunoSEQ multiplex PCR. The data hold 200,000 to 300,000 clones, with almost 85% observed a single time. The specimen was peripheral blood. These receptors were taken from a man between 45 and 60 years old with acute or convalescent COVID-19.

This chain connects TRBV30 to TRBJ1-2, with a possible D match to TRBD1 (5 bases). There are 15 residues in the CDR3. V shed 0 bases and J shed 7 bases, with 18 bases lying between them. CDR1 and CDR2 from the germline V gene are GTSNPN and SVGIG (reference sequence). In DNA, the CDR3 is TGTGCCTGGAGTGTAAACCATCCGGGGGAACGTGGCTACACCTTC. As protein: CAWSVNHPGERGYTF.

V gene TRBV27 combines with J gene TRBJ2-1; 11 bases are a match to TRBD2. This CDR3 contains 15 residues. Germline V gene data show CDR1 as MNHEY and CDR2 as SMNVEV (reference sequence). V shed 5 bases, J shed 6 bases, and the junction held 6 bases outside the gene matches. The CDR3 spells CASSPRLAGFNEQFF. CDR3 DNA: TGTGCCAGCAGTCCGCGACTAGCGGGGTTCAATGAGCAGTTCTTC.

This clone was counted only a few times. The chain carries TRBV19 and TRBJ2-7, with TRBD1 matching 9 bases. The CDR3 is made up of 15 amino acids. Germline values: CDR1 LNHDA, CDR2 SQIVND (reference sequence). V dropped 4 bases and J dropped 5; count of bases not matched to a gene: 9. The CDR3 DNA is TGTGCCAGTAGTAGAACCGGGACAGGGTTAAACGAGCAGTACTTC. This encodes CASSRTGTGLNEQYF.

The CDR3 nucleotides are TGTGCCATTGACAGGGGGGGATACGAGCAGTACTTC. As protein: CAIDRGGYEQYF. The chain has TRBV10-3 and TRBJ2-7; 9 bases map to TRBD1. The trim removed 9 bases at V and 4 bases at J, leaving 4 bases unmatched. CDR3 length: 12 amino acids. Per the germline V gene, CDR1 is ENHRY and CDR2 is SYGVKD.

CDR3 in amino acids: CASSLGQSLNQPQHF. Written as DNA, the CDR3 is TGTGCCAGCAGCTTAGGACAGAGTCTCAATCAGCCCCAGCATTTT. The V gene is TRBV7-6, the J gene TRBJ1-5; maybe TRBD1 (5 bases). CDR1 is SGHVS and CDR2 is FNYEAQ in the germline V gene. V was trimmed by 1 base and J by 3 bases, leaving 10 bases between them. CDR3 size: 15 residues.

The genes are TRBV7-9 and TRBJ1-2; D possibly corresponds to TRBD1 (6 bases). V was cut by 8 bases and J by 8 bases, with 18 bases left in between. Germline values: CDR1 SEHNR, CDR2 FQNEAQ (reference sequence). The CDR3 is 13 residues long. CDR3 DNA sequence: TGTGCCAGCTCGGTGAGGGACATCGAGGGCTACACCTTC. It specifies CASSVRDIEGYTF.

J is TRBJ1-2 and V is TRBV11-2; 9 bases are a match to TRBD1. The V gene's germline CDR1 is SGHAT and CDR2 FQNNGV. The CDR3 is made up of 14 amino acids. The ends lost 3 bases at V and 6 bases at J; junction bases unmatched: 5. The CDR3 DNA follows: TGTGCCAGCAGCTTGGACAGGGGAGCTCATGGCTACACCTTC. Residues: CASSLDRGAHGYTF.

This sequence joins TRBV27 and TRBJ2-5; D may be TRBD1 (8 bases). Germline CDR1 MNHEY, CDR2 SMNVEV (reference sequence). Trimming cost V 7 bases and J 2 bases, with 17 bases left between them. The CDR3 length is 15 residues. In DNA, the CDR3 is TGTGCCAGCATTCCTACAGGGGGAGGGCAAGAGACCCAGTACTTC. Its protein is CASIPTGGGQETQYF.

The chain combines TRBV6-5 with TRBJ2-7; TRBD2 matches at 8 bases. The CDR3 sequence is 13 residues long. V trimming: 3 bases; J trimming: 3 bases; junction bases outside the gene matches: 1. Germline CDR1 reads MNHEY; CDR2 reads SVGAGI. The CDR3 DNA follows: TGTGCCAGCAGTTATAGCGGGGACTACGAGCAGTACTTC. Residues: CASSYSGDYEQYF.

The CDR3 nucleotides read TGTGCCACAAGGGGGACCGCCGCGGGTGGGACCCAGTACTTC. Amino acid sequence: CATRGTAAGGTQYF. V gene TRBV2 combines with J gene TRBJ2-5, with a weak D call TRBD1 (6 bases). Germline lookup yields CDR1 SNHLY and CDR2 FYNNEI. This CDR3 region has 14 residues. V lost 10 bases and J 7 bases, leaving 22 bases between the germline ends.

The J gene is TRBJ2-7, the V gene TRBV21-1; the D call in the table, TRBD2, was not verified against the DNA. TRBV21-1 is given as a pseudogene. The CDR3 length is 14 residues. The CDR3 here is CASSLGRGSYEQYF. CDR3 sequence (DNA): TGTGCCAGCAGCCTCGGCCGGGGTTCCTACGAGCAGTACTTC.

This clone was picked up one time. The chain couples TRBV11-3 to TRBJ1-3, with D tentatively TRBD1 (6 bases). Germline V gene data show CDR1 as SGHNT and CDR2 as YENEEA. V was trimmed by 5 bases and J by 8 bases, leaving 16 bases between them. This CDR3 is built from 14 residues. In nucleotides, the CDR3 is TGTGCCAGCAGCGGAGCGGCGTACAGGGACACCATATATTTT. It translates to CASSGAAYRDTIYF.

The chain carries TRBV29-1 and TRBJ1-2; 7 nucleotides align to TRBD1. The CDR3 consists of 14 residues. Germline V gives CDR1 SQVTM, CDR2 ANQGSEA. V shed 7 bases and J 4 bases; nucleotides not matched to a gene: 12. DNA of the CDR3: TGCAGCGGGGGACCGGGACAGAGACCCTATGGCTACACCTTC. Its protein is CSGGPGQRPYGYTF.

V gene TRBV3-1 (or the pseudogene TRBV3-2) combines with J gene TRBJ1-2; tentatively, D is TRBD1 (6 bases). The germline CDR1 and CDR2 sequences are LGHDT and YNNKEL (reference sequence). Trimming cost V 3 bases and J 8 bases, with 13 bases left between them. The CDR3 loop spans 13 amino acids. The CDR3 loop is CASSHLRGSGYTF. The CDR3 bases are TGTGCCAGCAGCCACCTCAGGGGAAGCGGCTACACCTTC.

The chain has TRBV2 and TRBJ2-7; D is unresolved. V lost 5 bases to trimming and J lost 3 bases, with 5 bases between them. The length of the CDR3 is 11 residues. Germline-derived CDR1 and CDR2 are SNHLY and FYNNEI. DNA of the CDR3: TGTGCCAGCAGTAATAACTACGAGCAGTACTTC. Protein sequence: CASSNNYEQYF.

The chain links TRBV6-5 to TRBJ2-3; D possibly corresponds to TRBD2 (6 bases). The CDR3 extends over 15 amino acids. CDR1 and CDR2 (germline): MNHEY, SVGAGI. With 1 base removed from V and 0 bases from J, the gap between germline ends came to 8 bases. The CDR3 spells CASSYWGTSTDTQYF. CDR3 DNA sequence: TGTGCCAGCAGTTACTGGGGGACTAGCACAGATACGCAGTATTTT.